This T cell receptor (beta chain) was identified in a study of blood T cell repertoires in COVID-19. Study context: Whether acute or convalescent, the COVID-19 samples came from the United States, Italy and Spain.

The germline V gene has CDR1 LGHDT and CDR2 YNNKEL (reference sequence). The germline V and J ends were trimmed by 9 bases and 0 bases, with 11 bases remaining between them. CDR3 size: 13 residues. Produced via immunoSEQ multiplex PCR; TCRdb's table is partial and in-frame only. The profile shows approximately 200,000 clones, roughly 77% of them singletons. The receptor comes from a man aged 40-55 years who had recovered from COVID-19. V is TRBV3-1 (or the pseudogene TRBV3-2) and J is TRBJ1-1; D possibly corresponds to TRBD1 (5 bases). Source material: PBMCs or T cells enriched from blood (not recorded which). The CDR3 region is CASRDFMNTEAFF. The CDR3 DNA reads TGTGCCAGTCGGGACTTCATGAACACTGAAGCTTTCTTT.